This T cell receptor (beta chain) is from a study of cytomegalovirus exposure and HLA in healthy donors. Regarding the study as a whole: A few chains tied to CMV proved CMV antigen-specific in vitro.

The count of this clone is one. The antigen remains undetermined. The CDR3 loop spans 15 amino acids. J was trimmed by 2 bases and V by 5 bases; bases with no gene match: 8. The germline V gene encodes CDR1 LNHDA and CDR2 SQIVND (reference sequence). The PCR had 60 Vbeta and 13 Jbeta primers. Some clones are missing from TCRdb's copy, which holds only in-frame ones; the method was immunoSEQ multiplex PCR. Of 80,000 to 95,000 clones in the sample, 78% are singletons; the top ten hold 5.5% to 7%. The chain has TRBV19 and TRBJ1-1; 7 bases match TRBD1. This sequence was found in a man aged 18 to 35 in good health and CMV-seropositive. Input material: PBMCs. The CDR3 DNA is TGTGCCAGTAGTGTACCGGGACAGATTAACACTGAAGCTTTCTTT. This translates into CASSVPGQINTEAFF. Based on the CDR3 plus reference TRBV19 and TRBJ1-1, the full variable domain is DGGITQSPKYLFRKEGQNVTLSCEQNLNHDAMYWYRQDPGQGLRLIYYSQIVNDFQKGDIAEGYSVSREKKESFPLTVTSAQKNPTAFYLCASSVPGQINTEAFFGQGTRLTVV.